Here is one T cell receptor beta chain with its context. What it binds is unknown. Sequenced by immunoSEQ multiplex PCR; TCRdb stores in-frame clones only, minus some. Here the sample spans tens of thousands of clones, around 89% being singletons. As to time point: newly diagnosed, previously untreated cHL patient sample. It was by magnetic negative selection that CD4+ T cells were purified from thawed PBMCs. The authors compared against newly diagnosed, untreated classical Hodgkin lymphoma PBMCs. These data come from a study of PD-1 blockade in classical Hodgkin lymphoma. General study results and limits: Baseline TCR diversity was reportedly lower in newly diagnosed patients than healthy donors. No one has yet defined what causes the repertoire differences, which may be disease activity or prior therapy.

The germline V gene encodes CDR1 SEHNR and CDR2 FQNEAQ (reference sequence). This CDR3 has 12 amino acids. Trimming stripped 2 bases from V and 10 bases from J, with 11 bases between. The chain links TRBV7-9 to TRBJ1-1; D ambiguous. Specimen: CD4+ T cells from blood. This clonotype originated in a human donor with classical Hodgkin lymphoma. The CDR3 loop reads CASSLNSGGAFF. The DNA for the CDR3 is TGTGCCAGCAGCTTAAATTCCGGCGGAGCTTTCTTT.